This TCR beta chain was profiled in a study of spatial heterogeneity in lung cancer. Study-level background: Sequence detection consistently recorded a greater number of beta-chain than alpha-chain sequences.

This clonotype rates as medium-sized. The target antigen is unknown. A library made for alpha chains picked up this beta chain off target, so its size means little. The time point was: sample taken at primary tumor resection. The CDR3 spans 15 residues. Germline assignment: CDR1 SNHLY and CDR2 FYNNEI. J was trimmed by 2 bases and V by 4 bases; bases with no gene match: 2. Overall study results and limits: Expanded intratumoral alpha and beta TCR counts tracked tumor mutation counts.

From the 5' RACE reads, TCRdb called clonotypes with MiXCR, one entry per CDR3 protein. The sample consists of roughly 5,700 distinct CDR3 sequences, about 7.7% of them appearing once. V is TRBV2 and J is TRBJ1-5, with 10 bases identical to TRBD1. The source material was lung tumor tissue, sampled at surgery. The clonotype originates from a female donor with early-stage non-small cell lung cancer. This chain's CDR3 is CASSVGTGGNQPQHF. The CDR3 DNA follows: TGTGCCAGCAGTGTGGGGACAGGGGGCAATCAGCCCCAGCATTTT.